Listed here are 2 T cell receptor beta chains from one sample, sequenced in a study of shared clonotypes between healthy human individuals. Only in-frame clones appear in the TCRdb table, and some are missing; sequencing was by immunoSEQ multiplex PCR. The sample contains roughly 490,000 clones, about three quarters of which appear only once. Sequencing was performed on PBMCs. These receptors all come from a woman aged 40 to 50 in good health. Some clones in this sample may be carry-over from other donors' samples.

Only one count was recorded for this clone. The chain couples TRBV28 to TRBJ1-4, with 8 bases that match TRBD1. Trimming at V came to 6 bases and at J to 4 bases, leaving 7 bases not matched to a gene. The length of the CDR3 is 15 residues. Per germline, CDR1 MDHEN and CDR2 SYDVKM. The chain's CDR3 is CASRPLTGGNEKLFF. The DNA for the CDR3 is TGTGCCAGCAGGCCCCTCACAGGGGGTAATGAAAAACTGTTTTTT.

This clone was seen a single time. The rearrangement joins TRBV5-4 to TRBJ1-2; a possible D gene is TRBD1 (6 bases). Germline values: CDR1 SGHNT, CDR2 YYREEE (reference sequence). CDR3 size: 14 residues. The ends were cut back, 4 bases at V and 2 bases at J, with 12 bases in the middle. DNA for the CDR3: TGTGCCAGCAGCCCCGACAGGAGAAACTATGGCTACACCTTC. This codes for CASSPDRRNYGYTF.